This T cell receptor (beta chain) was retrieved from a study of blood T cell repertoires in COVID-19. Overall study context: Samples of COVID-19 (acute and convalescent) were obtained from the United States, Italy and Spain. From T cells, B-cell-depleted T cells, or PBMCs came the material, which was cDNA or gDNA.

In the original workflow: Amplification of reference gene primers provided the estimated nucleated cell counts. TCRdb keeps only in-frame clones here, not all; method: immunoSEQ multiplex PCR. V, J and clone size derive from that table, while D and trimming were established from the DNA sequence. The sample includes 200,000 or so clones, roughly three quarters of them seen just once. V shed 4 bases and J shed 7 bases, with 10 bases lying between them. The CDR3 is made up of 12 amino acids. CDR1 MNHEY and CDR2 SVGEGT come from the germline V gene. Sequencing used peripheral blood. This clonotype was obtained from a man between 60 and 75 years old with active or convalescent COVID-19. The genes are TRBV6-2 or TRBV6-3 and TRBJ2-5; D ambiguous. Written as DNA, the CDR3 is TGTGCCAGCAGTTGGAACAGTCGGACCCAGTACTTC. Translated, it gives CASSWNSRTQYF.